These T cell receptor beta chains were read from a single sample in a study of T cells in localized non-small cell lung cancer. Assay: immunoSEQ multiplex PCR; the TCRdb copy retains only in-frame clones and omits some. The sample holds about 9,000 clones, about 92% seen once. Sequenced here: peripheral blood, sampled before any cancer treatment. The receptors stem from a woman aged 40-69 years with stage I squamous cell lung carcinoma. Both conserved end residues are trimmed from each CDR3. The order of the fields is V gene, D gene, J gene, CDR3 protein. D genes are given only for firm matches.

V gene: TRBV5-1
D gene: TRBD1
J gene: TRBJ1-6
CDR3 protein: ASSLAGTGNSPLH

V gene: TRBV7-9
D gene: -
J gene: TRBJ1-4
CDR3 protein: ASGPLGEKLF

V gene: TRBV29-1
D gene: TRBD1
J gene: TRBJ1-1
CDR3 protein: STTGALTEAF

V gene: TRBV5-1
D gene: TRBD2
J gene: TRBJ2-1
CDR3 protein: ASSPRLAGINEQF

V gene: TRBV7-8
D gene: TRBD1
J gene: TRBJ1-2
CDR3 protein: ASSSSTGGDGYT

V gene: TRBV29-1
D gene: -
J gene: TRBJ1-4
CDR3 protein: SVARKDGKLF

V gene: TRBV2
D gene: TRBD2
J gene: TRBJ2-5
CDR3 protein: ASRRGAQETQY

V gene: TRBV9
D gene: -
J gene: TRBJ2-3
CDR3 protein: ASSVATTSTDTQY

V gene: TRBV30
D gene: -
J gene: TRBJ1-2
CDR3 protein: AWSGTRLYGYT

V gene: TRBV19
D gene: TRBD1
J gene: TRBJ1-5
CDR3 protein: ASSPQGGDQPQH

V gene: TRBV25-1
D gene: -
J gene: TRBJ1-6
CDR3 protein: ASNRGLGNSPLH

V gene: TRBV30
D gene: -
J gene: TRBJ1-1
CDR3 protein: AFGGVNTEAF

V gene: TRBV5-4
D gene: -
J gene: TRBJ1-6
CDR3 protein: ASSLDLSVGNSPLH

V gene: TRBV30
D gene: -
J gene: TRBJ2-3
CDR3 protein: AWNFGSRTDTQY

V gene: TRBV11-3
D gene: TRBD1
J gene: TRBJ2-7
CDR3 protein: ASSLEPGTGKD

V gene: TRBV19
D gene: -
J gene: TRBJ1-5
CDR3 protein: ASSISPGADQPQH

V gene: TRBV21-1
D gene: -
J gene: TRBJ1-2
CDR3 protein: ARIHRDQDYGYT

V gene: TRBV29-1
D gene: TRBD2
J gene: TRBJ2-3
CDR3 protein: SVAGGFTDTQY

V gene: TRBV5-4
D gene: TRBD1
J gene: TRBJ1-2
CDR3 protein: ASSAGQGPSGGYT

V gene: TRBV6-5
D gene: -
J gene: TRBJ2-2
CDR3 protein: ASSYGLVRRGELF

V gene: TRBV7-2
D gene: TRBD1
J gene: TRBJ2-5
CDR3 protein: ASSPRDRGLETQY

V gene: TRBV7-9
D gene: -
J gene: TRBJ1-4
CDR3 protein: ASSLAFGGTTNEKLF

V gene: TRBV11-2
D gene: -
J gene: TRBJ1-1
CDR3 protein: ASSLGRGTEAF

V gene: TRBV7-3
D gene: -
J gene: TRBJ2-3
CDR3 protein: ASSLDPGGGLKQY

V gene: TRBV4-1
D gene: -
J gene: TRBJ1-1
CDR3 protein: ASSQVQGITEAF

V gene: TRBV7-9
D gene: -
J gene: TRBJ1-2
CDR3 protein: ASSSSFGYT

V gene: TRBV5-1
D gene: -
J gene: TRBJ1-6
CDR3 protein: ASKGGIQESYNSPLH

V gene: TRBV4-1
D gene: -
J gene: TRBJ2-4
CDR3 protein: ASSRGGTLAKNIQY

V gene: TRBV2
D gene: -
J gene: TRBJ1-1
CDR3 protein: ASGRAEGTEAF

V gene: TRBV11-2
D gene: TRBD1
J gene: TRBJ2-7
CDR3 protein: ASSLGDWGQGTYEQY

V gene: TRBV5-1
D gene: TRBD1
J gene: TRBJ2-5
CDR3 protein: ASSLGRQGLLQETQY

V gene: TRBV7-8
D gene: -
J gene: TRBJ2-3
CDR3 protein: ASSLVAGPSSTDTQY

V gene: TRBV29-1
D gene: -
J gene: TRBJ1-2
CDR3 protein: SVESFRAYGYT

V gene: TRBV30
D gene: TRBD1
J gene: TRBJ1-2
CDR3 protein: AWRVHGTGSNGYT

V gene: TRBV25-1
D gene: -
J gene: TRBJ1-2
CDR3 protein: ASSDLDGNYGYT

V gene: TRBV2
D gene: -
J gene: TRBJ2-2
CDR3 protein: ASSGAPFTGELF

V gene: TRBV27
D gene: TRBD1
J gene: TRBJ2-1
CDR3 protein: ASRGSGQGYEQF

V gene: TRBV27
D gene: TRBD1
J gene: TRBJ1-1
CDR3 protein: ASAHWDSLNTEAF

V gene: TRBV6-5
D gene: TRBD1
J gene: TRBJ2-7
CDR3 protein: ATQDRFTYEQY

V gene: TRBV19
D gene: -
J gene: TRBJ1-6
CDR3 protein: ASGDPTGSPLH

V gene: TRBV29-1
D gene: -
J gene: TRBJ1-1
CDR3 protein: SVEPLDTEAF

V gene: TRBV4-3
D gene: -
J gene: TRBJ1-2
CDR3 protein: ASSQDPGRLGGYT

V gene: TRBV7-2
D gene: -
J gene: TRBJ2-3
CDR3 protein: ASSLAVRDTDTQY

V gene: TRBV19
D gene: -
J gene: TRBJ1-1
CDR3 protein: ASSPPLRQVNTEAF

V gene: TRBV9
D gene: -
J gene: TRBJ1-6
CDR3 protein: ASSVEGLNNSPLH